A single sample gave rise to the 10 T cell receptor beta chains below, sequenced in a study of blood T cells in healthy people across ages. Primers used in a second PCR of about 7 to 12 cycles were a sample-barcoded 5' primer and a J-beta primer mix. TCRdb used MiXCR to reprocess the 5' RACE reads, holding one entry per CDR3 protein. The repertoire has about 1.1 million distinct CDR3 sequences, around two fifths of them found once; the top ten carry under 15%. Sequencing used blood. All receptors come from a man aged 18 to 29 in good health.

This clonotype has only a few counts. At one end the junction does not follow the germline gene, possibly because of a read error. The chain recombines TRBV7-6 with TRBJ1-1; no firm D call. The CDR3 runs to 15 residues. CDR1 SGHVS and CDR2 FNYEAQ come from the germline V gene. CDR3 residues: CTSRSAGESGTEAFF. CDR3 sequence (DNA): TGTACCAGCCGCTCAGCCGGGGAATCGGGCACTGAAGCTTTCTTT.

The gene calls are TRBV11-2 and TRBJ2-2, with D hard to call. The germline V gene encodes CDR1 SGHAT and CDR2 FQNNGV. The CDR3 runs 16 residues. The V and J ends lost 8 bases and 4 bases respectively, with 20 bases between them. The CDR3 loop reads CASGRPTRLGTGELFF. The CDR3 nucleotides are TGTGCCAGCGGAAGGCCGACCCGTCTAGGCACCGGGGAGCTGTTTTTT.

The rearrangement uses TRBV27 and TRBJ2-5, with D perhaps matching TRBD2 (5 bases). The V end was cut by 6 bases, the J end by 11 bases, with 19 bases between. Germline lookup yields CDR1 MNHEY and CDR2 SMNVEV (reference sequence). The CDR3 totals 13 residues. CDR3 residues: CASRRRAVNEQYF. For the CDR3, the DNA is TGTGCCAGCAGAAGGAGAGCGGTGAATGAGCAGTACTTC.

This clonotype was seen ten or more times. This chain connects TRBV25-1 to TRBJ2-3; no clear D gene. Germline V gene data show CDR1 as MGHDK and CDR2 as SYGVNS. Trimming took 0 bases from V and 1 from J, leaving 2 bases between them. The CDR3 covers 13 residues. The CDR3 bases are TGTGCCAGCAGTGAATATGGCACAGATACGCAGTATTTT. Its translation: CASSEYGTDTQYF.

The chain recombines TRBV6-2 or TRBV6-3 with TRBJ2-7; 7 bases are shared with TRBD1. J lost 2 bases, V lost 7 bases, and 8 bases had no gene match. CDR3 length: 14 residues. The germline V gene encodes CDR1 MNHEY and CDR2 SVGEGT. Here the CDR3 DNA reads TGTGCCAGCACCAAAACGACAGGGCCCTACGAGCAGTACTTC. It yields the protein CASTKTTGPYEQYF.

The DNA for the CDR3 is TGTGCCAGCCATATACAAGCAACTAATGAAAAACTGTTTTTT. This codes for CASHIQATNEKLFF. The chain couples TRBV2 to TRBJ1-4, with D hard to call. The CDR3 loop spans 14 amino acids. V was clipped by 8 bases and J by 0 bases, with 10 bases between them. Germline CDR1 SNHLY, CDR2 FYNNEI. The complete variable domain, with remaining parts taken from reference TRBV2 and TRBJ1-4, reads EPEVTQTPSHQVTQMGQEVILRCVPISNHLYFYWYRQILGQKVEFLVSFYNNEISEKSEIFDDQFSVERPDGSNFTLKIRSTKLEDSAMYFCASHIQATNEKLFFGSGTQLSVL.

To note about this clonotype: Mismatch with germline at one junction end may stem from a read error. This chain links TRBV27 with TRBJ1-1; D unresolved. Germline CDR1 and CDR2: MNHEY and SMNVEV (reference sequence). This CDR3 spans 13 amino acids. Here the CDR3 reads CASILSPGTEAFF. In DNA form, the CDR3 reads TGTGCCAGCATTTTATCGCCGGGCACTGAAGCTTTCTTT.

The chain combines TRBV20-1 with TRBJ1-2; a weak D match, TRBD1 (5 bases). The CDR3 has 14 residues. Between the trimmed V and J ends, which lost 0 bases and 4 bases, there was a span of 12 bases. Germline V lookup: CDR1 DFQATT, CDR2 SNEGSKA (reference sequence). CDR3 sequence: CSARDFPGGYGYTF. The CDR3 nucleotides are TGCAGTGCTAGAGATTTCCCCGGGGGCTATGGCTACACCTTC.

This clonotype was observed a handful of times. The chain recombines TRBV6-5 with TRBJ1-2, with TRBD1 matching over 7 bases. CDR3 length equals 14 residues. Germline V gives CDR1 MNHEY, CDR2 SVGAGI. V shed 5 bases and J 2 bases; nucleotides not matched to a gene: 5. The CDR3 DNA follows: TGTGCCAGCAGTCAACAGGGGACGAACTATGGCTACACCTTC. Translation: CASSQQGTNYGYTF.

This chain uses TRBV4-2 with TRBJ2-5; 11 bases fit TRBD2. The CDR3 has 16 residues. Germline V gives CDR1 LGHNA, CDR2 YNFKEQ. Trimming cost V 1 base and J 4 bases; bases outside gene matches: 5. This CDR3 is CASSQVSGGARETQYF. In nucleotides, the CDR3 is TGTGCCAGCAGCCAAGTTAGCGGGGGGGCCCGAGAGACCCAGTACTTC.